This T cell receptor (beta chain) emerged from a study of T cells in Graves' hyperthyroidism and ophthalmopathy. In its sample, this clonotype was seen many times. Antigen unknown. There were TCR beta CDR3 regions amplified from RNA transcripts. RT-PCR in the first round (using the HTBI primer set) targeted the TCR CDR3. TCRdb ran MiXCR on the multiplex PCR reads and lists one entry per CDR3 protein. The table records about 640,000 distinct CDR3 sequences, around 15% of them present only once. Exclusion of a patient resulted from uncontrolled infection, other autoimmune disease, pregnancy or lactation. Trimming cost V 3 bases and J 6 bases, with 8 bases left between them. From germline, CDR1 is DFQATT and CDR2 SNEGSKA (reference sequence). The CDR3 loop spans 11 amino acids. Study-wide results and caveats: Before onset, by a median of around six months, the model predicted ophthalmopathy.

The chain combines TRBV20-1 with TRBJ1-2; no clear D. Sequencing input: blood. This TCR derives from a woman in her forties or fifties with Graves' ophthalmopathy. CDR3: CSASRVNGYTF. For the CDR3, the DNA is TGCAGTGCTAGTCGAGTTAATGGCTACACCTTC.